The clone carrying this T cell receptor beta chain was counted a few times. Time point of the sample: blood at routine non-recurrence follow-up after resection. Sequencing covered unsorted whole RNA taken from tumor, nontumor lung or frozen PBMC. With 0 bases removed from V and 5 bases from J, the gap between germline ends came to 16 bases. The CDR3 has 17 residues. Germline-derived CDR1 and CDR2 are MNHEY and SVGEGT. The data stem from a study of spatial heterogeneity in lung cancer. The wider study: The study sequenced follow-up PBMC samples when they were available, at a median of around 2 years after resection.

Single TCR cDNA molecules each had their own unique molecular identifier. Each CDR3 protein is one row after TCRdb ran MiXCR on the 5' RACE reads. The sample lists around 110,000 distinct CDR3 sequences, less than 15% occurring once. The sample in question was PBMCs, obtained at follow-up. The TCR comes from a male donor with early-stage non-small cell lung cancer. The genes are TRBV6-2 or TRBV6-3 and TRBJ2-2; possibly TRBD1 for D (6 bases). The CDR3 spells CASSYSGTGMSTGELFF. The CDR3 bases are TGTGCCAGCAGTTACTCGGGAACAGGGATGTCTACCGGGGAGCTGTTTTTT.